This T cell receptor (beta chain) was captured in a study of neurological immune-mediated disorders. TCRdb re-called the 5' RACE reads through MiXCR, storing one row per CDR3 protein. Of 55,000 or so distinct CDR3 sequences listed, 3% to 4.5% were seen once; the top ten hold roughly 1.9%. Each sorted-subset library came from 1 million CD4+ or CD8+ T cells. This clonotype was found many times. Its antigen is unknown. The CDR3 extends over 14 amino acids. V lost 2 bases and J lost 3, with 9 bases in between. Looked up from germline, CDR1 is SGHRS and CDR2 is YFSETQ. General study points: The repertoires of 18 of 34 multiple sclerosis patients fell into one related-CDR3 cluster (a possible signature) under phylogenetic grouping. While HTLV-1-associated myelopathy showed the greatest TCR clonal expansion, multiple sclerosis showed the least, falling below healthy controls.

The clonotype was recovered from a woman aged 40 to 55 with multiple sclerosis. The sequenced sample was CD4+ T cells from blood. The chain employs TRBV5-1 and TRBJ1-3, with D maybe TRBD1 (6 bases). The CDR3 sequence: CASSFGQLGNTIYF. The DNA of the CDR3 is TGCGCCAGCAGCTTTGGACAGCTTGGAAACACCATATATTTT.